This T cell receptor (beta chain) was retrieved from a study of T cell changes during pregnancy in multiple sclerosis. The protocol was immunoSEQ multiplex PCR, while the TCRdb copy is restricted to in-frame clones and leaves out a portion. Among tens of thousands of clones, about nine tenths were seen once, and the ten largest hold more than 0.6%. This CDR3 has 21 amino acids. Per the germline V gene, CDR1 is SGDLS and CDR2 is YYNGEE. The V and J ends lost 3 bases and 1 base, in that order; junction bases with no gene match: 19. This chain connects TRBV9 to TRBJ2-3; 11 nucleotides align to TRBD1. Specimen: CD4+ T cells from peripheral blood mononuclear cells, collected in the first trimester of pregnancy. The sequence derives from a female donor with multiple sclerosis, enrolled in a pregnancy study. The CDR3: CASSAPQDRGLSGTRTDTQYF. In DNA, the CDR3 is TGTGCCAGCAGCGCCCCCCAGGACAGGGGGCTTAGCGGGACTCGCACAGATACGCAGTATTTT.